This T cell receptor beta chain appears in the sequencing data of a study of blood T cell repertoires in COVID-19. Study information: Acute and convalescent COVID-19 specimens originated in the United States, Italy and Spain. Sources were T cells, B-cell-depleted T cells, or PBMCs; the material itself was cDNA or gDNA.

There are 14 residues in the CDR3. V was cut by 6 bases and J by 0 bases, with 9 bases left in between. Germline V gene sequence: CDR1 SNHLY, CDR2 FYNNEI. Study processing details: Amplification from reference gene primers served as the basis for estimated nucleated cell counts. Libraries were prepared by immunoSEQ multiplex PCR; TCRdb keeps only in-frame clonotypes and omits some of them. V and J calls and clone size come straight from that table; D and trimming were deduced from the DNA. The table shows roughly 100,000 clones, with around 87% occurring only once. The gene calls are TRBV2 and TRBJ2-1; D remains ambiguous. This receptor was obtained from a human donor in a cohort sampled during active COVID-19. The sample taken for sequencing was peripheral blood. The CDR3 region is CASRVVDSYNEQFF. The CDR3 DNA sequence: TGTGCCAGCAGGGTGGTAGACTCCTACAATGAGCAGTTCTTC.